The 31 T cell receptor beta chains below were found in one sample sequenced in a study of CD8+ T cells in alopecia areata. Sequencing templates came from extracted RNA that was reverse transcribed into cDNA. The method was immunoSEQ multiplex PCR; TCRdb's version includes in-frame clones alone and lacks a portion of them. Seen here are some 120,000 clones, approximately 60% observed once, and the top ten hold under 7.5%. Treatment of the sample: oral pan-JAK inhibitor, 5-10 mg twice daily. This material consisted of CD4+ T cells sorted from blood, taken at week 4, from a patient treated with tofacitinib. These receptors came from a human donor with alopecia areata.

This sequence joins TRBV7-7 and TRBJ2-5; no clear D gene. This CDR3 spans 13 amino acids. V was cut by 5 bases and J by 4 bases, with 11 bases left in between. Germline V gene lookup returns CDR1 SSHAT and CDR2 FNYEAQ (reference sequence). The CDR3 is CASSPGLGETQYF. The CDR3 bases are TGTGCCAGCAGCCCCGGGCTGGGAGAGACCCAGTACTTC.

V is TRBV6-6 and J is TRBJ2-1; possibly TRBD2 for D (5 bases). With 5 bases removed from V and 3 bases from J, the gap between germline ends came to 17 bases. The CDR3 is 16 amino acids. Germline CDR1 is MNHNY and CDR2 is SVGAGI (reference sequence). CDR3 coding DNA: TGTGCCAGCAGTGTGGGAGAGCGGATCAGCTACAATGAGCAGTTCTTC. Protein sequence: CASSVGERISYNEQFF.

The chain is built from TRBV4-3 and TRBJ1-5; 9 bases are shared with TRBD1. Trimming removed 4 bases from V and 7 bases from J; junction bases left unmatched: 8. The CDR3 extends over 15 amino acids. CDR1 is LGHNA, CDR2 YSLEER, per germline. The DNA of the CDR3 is TGCGCCAGCAGCCCCGGGACAGGGACTACCCAGCCCCAGCATTTT. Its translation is CASSPGTGTTQPQHF.

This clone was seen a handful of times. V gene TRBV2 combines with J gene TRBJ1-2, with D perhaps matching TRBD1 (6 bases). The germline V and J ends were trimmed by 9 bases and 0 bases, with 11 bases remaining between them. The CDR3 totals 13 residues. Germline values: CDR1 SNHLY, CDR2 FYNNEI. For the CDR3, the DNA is TGTGCCAGATTGACAGGCCCTAACTATGGCTACACCTTC. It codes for CARLTGPNYGYTF.

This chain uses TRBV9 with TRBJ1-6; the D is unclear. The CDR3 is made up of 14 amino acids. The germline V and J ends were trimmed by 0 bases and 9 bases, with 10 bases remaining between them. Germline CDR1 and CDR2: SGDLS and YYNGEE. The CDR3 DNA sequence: TGTGCCAGCAGCGTAGATGAGGTATTTTCACCCCTCCACTTT. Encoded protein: CASSVDEVFSPLHF.

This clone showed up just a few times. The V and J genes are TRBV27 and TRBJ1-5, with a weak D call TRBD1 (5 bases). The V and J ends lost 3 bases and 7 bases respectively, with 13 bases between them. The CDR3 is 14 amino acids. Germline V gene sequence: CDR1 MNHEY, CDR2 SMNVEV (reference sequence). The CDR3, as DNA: TGTGCCAGCAGTTTTCAGGGAGGTCACCAGCCCCAGCATTTT. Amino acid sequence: CASSFQGGHQPQHF.

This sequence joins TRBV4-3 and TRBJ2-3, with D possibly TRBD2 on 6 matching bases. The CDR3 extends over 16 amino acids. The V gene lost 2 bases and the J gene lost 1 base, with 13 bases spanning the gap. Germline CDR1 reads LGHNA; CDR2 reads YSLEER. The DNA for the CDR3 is TGCGCCAGCAGCCAAATCGTGTCTAGCGGCACAGATACGCAGTATTTT. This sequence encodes CASSQIVSSGTDTQYF.

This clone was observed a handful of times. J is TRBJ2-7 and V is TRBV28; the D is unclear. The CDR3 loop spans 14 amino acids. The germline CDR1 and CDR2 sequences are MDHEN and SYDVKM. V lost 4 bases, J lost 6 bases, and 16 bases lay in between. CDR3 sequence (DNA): TGTGCCAGCAGTTCTGCCGGCTCTTCGATCGAGCAGTACTTC. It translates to CASSSAGSSIEQYF.

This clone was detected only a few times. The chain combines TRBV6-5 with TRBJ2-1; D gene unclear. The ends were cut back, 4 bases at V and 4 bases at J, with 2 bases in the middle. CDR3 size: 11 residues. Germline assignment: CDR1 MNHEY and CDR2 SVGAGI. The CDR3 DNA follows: TGTGCCAGCAGTTGGTACAATGAGCAGTTCTTC. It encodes CASSWYNEQFF.

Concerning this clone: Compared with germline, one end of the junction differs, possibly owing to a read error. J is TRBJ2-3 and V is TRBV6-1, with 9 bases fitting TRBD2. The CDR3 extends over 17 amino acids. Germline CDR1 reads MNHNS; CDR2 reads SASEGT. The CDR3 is CAISEGIAGASTDTQYF. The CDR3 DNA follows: TGTGCCATCAGTGAAGGAATAGCGGGGGCTAGCACAGATACGCAGTATTTT.

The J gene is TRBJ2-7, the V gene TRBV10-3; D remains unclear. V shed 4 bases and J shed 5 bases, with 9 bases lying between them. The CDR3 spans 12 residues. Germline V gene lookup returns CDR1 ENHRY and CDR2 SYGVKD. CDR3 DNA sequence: TGTGCCATCAGTGGATTCGAGGACGAGCAGTACTTC. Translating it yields CAISGFEDEQYF.

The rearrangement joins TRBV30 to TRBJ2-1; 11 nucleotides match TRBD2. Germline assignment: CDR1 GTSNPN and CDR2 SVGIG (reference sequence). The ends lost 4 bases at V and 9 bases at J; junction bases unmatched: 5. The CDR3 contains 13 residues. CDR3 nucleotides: TGTGCCTGGAATACGCTAGCGGGAGGTGAGCAGTTCTTC. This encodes CAWNTLAGGEQFF.

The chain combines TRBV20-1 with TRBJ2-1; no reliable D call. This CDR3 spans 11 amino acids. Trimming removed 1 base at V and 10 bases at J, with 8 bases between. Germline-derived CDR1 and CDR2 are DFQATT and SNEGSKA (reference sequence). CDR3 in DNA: TGCAGTGCTAGAGTGGGGATGGAGCAGTTCTTC. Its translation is CSARVGMEQFF.

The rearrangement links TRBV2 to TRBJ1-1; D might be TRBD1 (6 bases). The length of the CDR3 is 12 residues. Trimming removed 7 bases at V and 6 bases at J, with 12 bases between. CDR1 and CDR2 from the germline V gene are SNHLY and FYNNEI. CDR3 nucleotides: TGTGCCAGCACCGGTGGACAGTCTGAAGCTTTCTTT. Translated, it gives CASTGGQSEAFF.

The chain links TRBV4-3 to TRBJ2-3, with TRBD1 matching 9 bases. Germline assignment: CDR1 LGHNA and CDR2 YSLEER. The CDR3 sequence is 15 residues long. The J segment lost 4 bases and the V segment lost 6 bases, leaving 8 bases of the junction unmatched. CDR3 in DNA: TGCGCCAGCAGATCGGGACAGGGAGGACCAGATACGCAGTATTTT. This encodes CASRSGQGGPDTQYF.

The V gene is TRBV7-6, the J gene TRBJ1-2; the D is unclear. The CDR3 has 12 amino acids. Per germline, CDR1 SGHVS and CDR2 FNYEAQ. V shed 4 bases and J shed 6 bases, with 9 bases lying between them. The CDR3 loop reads CASSSVRDGYTF. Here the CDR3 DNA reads TGTGCCAGCAGCTCCGTGCGGGATGGCTACACCTTC.

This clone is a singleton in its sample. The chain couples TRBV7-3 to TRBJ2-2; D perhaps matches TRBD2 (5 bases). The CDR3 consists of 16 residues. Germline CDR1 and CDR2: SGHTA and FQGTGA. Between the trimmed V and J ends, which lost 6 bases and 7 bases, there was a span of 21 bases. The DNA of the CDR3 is TGTGCCAGCAGTGTACCCGGAGGACGTGGTGTCGGGGAGCTGTTTTTT. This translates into CASSVPGGRGVGELFF.

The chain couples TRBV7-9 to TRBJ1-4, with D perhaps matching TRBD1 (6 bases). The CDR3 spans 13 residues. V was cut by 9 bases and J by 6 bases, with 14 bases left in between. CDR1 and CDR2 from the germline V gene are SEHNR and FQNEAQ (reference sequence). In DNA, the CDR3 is TGTGCCAGTATCCGGGACATAGATGAAAAACTGTTTTTT. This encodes CASIRDIDEKLFF. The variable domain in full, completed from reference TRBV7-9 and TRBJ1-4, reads DTGVSQNPRHKITKRGQNVTFRCDPISEHNRLYWYRQTLGQGPEFLTYFQNEAQLEKSRLLSDRFSAERPKGSFSTLEIQRTEQGDSAMYLCASIRDIDEKLFFGSGTQLSVL.

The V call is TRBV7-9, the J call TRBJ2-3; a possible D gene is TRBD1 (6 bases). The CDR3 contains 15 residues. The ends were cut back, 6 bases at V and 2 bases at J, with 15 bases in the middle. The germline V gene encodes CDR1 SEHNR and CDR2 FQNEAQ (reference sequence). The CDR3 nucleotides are TGTGCCAGCAGTTCCAGGGGTGGGCACACAGATACGCAGTATTTT. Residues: CASSSRGGHTDTQYF.

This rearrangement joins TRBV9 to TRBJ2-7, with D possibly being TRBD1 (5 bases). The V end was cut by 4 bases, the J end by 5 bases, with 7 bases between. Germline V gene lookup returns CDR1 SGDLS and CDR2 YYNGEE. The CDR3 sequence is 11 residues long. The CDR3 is CASSQDNEQYF. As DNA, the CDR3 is TGTGCCAGCAGCCAGGACAACGAGCAGTACTTC.

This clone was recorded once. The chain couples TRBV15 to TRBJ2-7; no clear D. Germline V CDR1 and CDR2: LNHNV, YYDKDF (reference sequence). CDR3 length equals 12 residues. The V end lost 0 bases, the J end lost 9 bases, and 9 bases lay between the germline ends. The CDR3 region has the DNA TGTGCCACCAGCAGAGATACGTTAGGGCAGTACTTC. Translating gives CATSRDTLGQYF.

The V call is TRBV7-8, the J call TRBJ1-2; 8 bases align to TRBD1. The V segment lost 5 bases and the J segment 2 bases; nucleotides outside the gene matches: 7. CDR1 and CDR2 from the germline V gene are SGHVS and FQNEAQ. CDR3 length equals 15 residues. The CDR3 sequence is CASSPRDRFNYGYTF. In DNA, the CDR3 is TGTGCCAGCAGCCCTCGGGACAGGTTCAACTATGGCTACACCTTC.

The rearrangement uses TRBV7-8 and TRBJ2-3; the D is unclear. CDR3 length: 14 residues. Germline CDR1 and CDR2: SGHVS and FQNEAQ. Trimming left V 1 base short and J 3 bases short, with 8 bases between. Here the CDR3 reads CASSLGMKTDTQYF. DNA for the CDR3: TGTGCCAGCAGCTTAGGAATGAAGACAGATACGCAGTATTTT.

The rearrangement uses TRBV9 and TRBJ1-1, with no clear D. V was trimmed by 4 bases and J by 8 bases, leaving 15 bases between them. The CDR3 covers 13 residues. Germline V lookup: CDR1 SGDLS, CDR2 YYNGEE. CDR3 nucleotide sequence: TGTGCCAGCAGCAATTCGTGGGCAGAAGAAGCTTTCTTT. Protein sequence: CASSNSWAEEAFF. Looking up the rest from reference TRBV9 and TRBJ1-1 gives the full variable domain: DSGVTQTPKHLITATGQRVTLRCSPRSGDLSVYWYQQSLDQGLQFLIQYYNGEERAKGNILERFSAQQFPDLHSELNLSSLELGDSALYFCASSNSWAEEAFFGQGTRLTVV.

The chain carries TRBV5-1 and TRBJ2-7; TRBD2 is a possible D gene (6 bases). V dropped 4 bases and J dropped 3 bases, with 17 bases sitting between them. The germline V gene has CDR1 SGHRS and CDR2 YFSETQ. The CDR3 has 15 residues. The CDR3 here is CASSKTGREDYEQYF. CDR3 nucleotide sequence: TGCGCCAGCAGCAAAACAGGTAGGGAGGACTACGAGCAGTACTTC.

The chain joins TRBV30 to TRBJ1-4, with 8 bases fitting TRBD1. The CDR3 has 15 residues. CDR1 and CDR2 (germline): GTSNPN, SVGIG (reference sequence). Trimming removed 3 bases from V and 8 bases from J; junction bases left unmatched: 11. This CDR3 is CAWRGRQGLNEKLFF. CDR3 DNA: TGTGCCTGGAGGGGTAGACAGGGGTTAAACGAAAAACTGTTTTTT.

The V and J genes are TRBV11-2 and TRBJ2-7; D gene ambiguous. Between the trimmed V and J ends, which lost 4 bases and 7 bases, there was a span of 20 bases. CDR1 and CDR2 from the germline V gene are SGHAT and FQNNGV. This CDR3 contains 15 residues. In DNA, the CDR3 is TGTGCCAGCAGCTCCAACAATCGCTGGAGTGGGGAGCAGTACTTC. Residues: CASSSNNRWSGEQYF.

The CDR3 nucleotides are TGCGCCAGCAGCTTGGGAGGGGAGAGCTACGAGCAGTACTTC. The encoded protein is CASSLGGESYEQYF. This chain uses TRBV5-1 with TRBJ2-7; D is perhaps TRBD1 or TRBD2 (5 bases each). The germline V and J ends were trimmed by 0 bases and 3 bases, with 10 bases remaining between them. From germline, CDR1 is SGHRS and CDR2 YFSETQ. The CDR3 totals 14 residues.

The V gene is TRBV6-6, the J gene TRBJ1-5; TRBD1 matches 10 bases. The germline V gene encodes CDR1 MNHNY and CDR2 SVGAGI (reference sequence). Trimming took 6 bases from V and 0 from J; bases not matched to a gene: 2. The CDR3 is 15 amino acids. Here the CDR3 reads CASSDRGPSNQPQHF. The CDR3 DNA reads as TGTGCCAGCAGCGACAGGGGGCCTAGCAATCAGCCCCAGCATTTT.

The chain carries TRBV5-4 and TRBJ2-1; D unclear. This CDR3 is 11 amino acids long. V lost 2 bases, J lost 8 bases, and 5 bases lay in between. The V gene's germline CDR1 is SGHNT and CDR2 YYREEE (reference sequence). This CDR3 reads CASSFSHEQFF. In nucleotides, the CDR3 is TGTGCCAGCAGCTTCTCTCATGAGCAGTTCTTC.

CDR3 nucleotides: TGTGCCAGCAGCGTAGGAGCACAGCGAGGGGAAAAACTGTTTTTT. This sequence encodes CASSVGAQRGEKLFF. The V gene is TRBV9, the J gene TRBJ1-4; D gene ambiguous. The ends were cut back, 0 bases at V and 8 bases at J, with 14 bases in the middle. CDR1 and CDR2 from the germline V gene are SGDLS and YYNGEE. The CDR3 loop spans 15 amino acids.